This TCR beta chain was sequenced in a study of cytomegalovirus exposure and HLA in healthy donors. Study results and caveats: Many donors carried some public TCRs, although rarity characterized most TCR sequences. Both high specificity and high sensitivity reportedly marked the classifier's diagnosis of cytomegalovirus status.

The germline V and J ends were trimmed by 1 base and 2 bases, with 12 bases remaining between them. This CDR3 has 17 residues. In germline, CDR1 is KGHSH, CDR2 LQKENI. As for this clone: The antigen is undetermined.

Only in-frame clones appear in the TCRdb table, and some are missing; sequencing was by immunoSEQ multiplex PCR. The table shows 110,000 to 150,000 clones, with approximately 93% occurring only once. Among the 120 or so subjects of the validation cohort, separate from the roughly 670-subject first cohort, were the donors. The chain carries TRBV18 and TRBJ2-6; possibly TRBD1 for D (5 bases). The TCR comes from a man aged 18 to 29 in good health and CMV-seronegative. Input material: PBMCs. The CDR3 coding sequence is TGTGCCAGCTCACCACTCCCAGGGCAAACTGGGGCCAACGTCCTGACTTTC. It codes for CASSPLPGQTGANVLTF.